These 12 T cell receptor beta chains were sequenced from one sample in a study of cytomegalovirus exposure and HLA in healthy donors. The PCR was carried out with 60 Vbeta primers and 13 Jbeta primers. The assay was immunoSEQ multiplex PCR, and TCRdb's table has in-frame clones only and misses some. The profile shows roughly 77,000 clones, around two thirds of them singletons. Source material: PBMCs. Receptor source: a woman aged 45-59 years in good health and CMV-seropositive.

The J gene is TRBJ2-7, the V gene TRBV6-5, with TRBD1 matching 7 bases. This CDR3 has 15 amino acids. V trimming: 2 bases; J trimming: 3 bases; junction bases outside the gene matches: 7. Germline V gene data show CDR1 as MNHEY and CDR2 as SVGAGI. Here the CDR3 reads CASSYRDRDGYEQYV. CDR3 coding DNA: TGTGCCAGCAGTTACCGAGACAGGGACGGCTACGAGCAGTACGTC.

The rearrangement uses TRBV2 and TRBJ2-5; tentatively, D is TRBD1 (6 bases). The J call may be incorrect, as the DNA end agrees better with TRBJ2-7. CDR3 length equals 14 residues. Per germline, CDR1 SNHLY and CDR2 FYNNEI. The CDR3 nucleotides read TGTGCCAGCAGACCGGGACAAAACTCCTACGAGCAGTACTTC. Translated: CASRPGQNSYEQYF.

This clone was found a few times. The chain links TRBV2 to TRBJ2-5; D possibly corresponds to TRBD1 (6 bases). The DNA end is a closer match to TRBJ2-7, so the J assignment may be wrong. Germline V gene data show CDR1 as SNHLY and CDR2 as FYNNEI. CDR3 length equals 14 residues. Here the CDR3 DNA reads TGTGCCAGCAGCCTACTACAGGGTTCTCGCGAGCAGTACTTC. Translation gives CASSLLQGSREQYF.

The V and J genes are TRBV4-1 and TRBJ1-3; TRBD1 agrees at 7 bases. Germline CDR1 MGHRA, CDR2 YSYEKL. Losses at the gene ends were 4 bases for V and 4 bases for J; bases not matched to a gene: 7. The CDR3 contains 15 residues. The CDR3 spells CASSPDRVPGNTIYF. DNA of the CDR3: TGCGCCAGCAGCCCAGACAGGGTCCCCGGAAACACCATATATTTT.

This clone was found once. V is TRBV27 and J is TRBJ2-5, with D possibly TRBD1 on 5 matching bases. V dropped 6 bases and J dropped 1 base, with 15 bases sitting between them. Germline loops: CDR1 MNHEY, CDR2 SMNVEV (reference sequence). This CDR3 is built from 15 residues. CDR3 nucleotides: TGTGCCAGCAGCAAACAGGCCCTATTCCAAGAGACCCAGTACTTC. It specifies CASSKQALFQETQYF.

The V call is TRBV6-5, the J call TRBJ1-6, with a weak D call TRBD1 (5 bases). Trimming pared 2 bases from V and 7 bases from J, leaving 9 bases between. This CDR3 comprises 14 residues. Germline V CDR1 and CDR2: MNHEY, SVGAGI. Written as DNA, the CDR3 is TGTGCCAGCAGTTACAACCGGGGGAATTCACCCCTCCACTTT. Encoded protein: CASSYNRGNSPLHF.

This chain connects TRBV6-5 to TRBJ1-3; maybe TRBD1 (6 bases). The length of the CDR3 is 15 residues. Per germline, CDR1 MNHEY and CDR2 SVGAGI. Trimming removed 9 bases at V and 4 bases at J, with 19 bases between. In DNA, the CDR3 is TGTGCCAGTTACCCAGGGGTGGGATGGGGAAACACCATATATTTT. It specifies CASYPGVGWGNTIYF.

J is TRBJ1-2 and V is TRBV13; TRBD1 matches at 9 bases. The CDR3 is 14 amino acids. Germline V gene data show CDR1 as PRHDT and CDR2 as FYEKMQ (reference sequence). Trimming removed 5 bases from V and 5 bases from J; junction bases left unmatched: 6. CDR3 in DNA: TGTGCCAGCAGCGCTAGGACAGGGGTTTATGGCTACACCTTC. Translated, it gives CASSARTGVYGYTF.

The chain has TRBV13 and TRBJ2-5; 7 nucleotides align to TRBD2. Germline V gene data show CDR1 as PRHDT and CDR2 as FYEKMQ (reference sequence). With V trimmed by 6 bases and J by 5 bases, 21 bases remained unmatched. The CDR3 has 18 residues. The CDR3 loop reads CASSSRDTSEQLTETQYF. The CDR3, as DNA: TGTGCCAGCAGTTCTCGGGATACTAGCGAGCAATTGACGGAGACCCAGTACTTC.

CDR3 sequence (DNA): TGTGCCAGCAGTTTCGTACTAGCGAGTCGTTCACCCCTCCACTTT. Translating gives CASSFVLASRSPLHF. This chain uses TRBV27 with TRBJ1-6; D ambiguous. Looked up from germline, CDR1 is MNHEY and CDR2 is SMNVEV (reference sequence). CDR3 length equals 15 residues. With 3 bases removed from V and 9 bases from J, the gap between germline ends came to 15 bases.

The gene calls are TRBV9 and TRBJ2-5; possible D gene TRBD1, 7 bases. In germline, CDR1 is SGDLS, CDR2 YYNGEE. The length of the CDR3 is 16 residues. Trimming removed 0 bases at V and 2 bases at J, with 14 bases between. CDR3 residues: CASSVGGGTAQETQYF. As DNA, the CDR3 is TGTGCCAGCAGCGTAGGAGGGGGGACAGCTCAAGAGACCCAGTACTTC.

This clone was observed a handful of times. The V gene is TRBV4-2, the J gene TRBJ1-1; a possible D gene is TRBD1 (6 bases). The V gene lost 0 bases and the J gene lost 6 bases, with 14 bases spanning the gap. The germline gives CDR1 LGHNA, CDR2 YNFKEQ. This CDR3 is 15 amino acids long. CDR3 amino acids: CASSQEGQISSEAFF. The CDR3 coding sequence is TGTGCCAGCAGCCAAGAAGGACAGATTTCTTCTGAAGCTTTCTTT.